This TCR beta chain stems from a study of identifying expanded T cells in peripheral blood. The CDR3 is 15 amino acids. Trimming removed 3 bases from V and 11 bases from J; junction bases left unmatched: 13. Germline-derived CDR1 and CDR2 are SGHDN and FVKESK. TCRdb's table, derived via immunoSEQ multiplex PCR, lists solely in-frame clones and lacks some. The table lists tens of thousands of clones, around 86% of them singletons, with about 18% in the top ten. The chain recombines TRBV14 with TRBJ2-1, with 7 bases lining up with TRBD2. This clonotype was obtained from a person between 18 and 69 years old in good health. Source material: blood. The CDR3 reads CASSQVWAGVKKQFF. The CDR3 DNA reads as TGTGCCAGCAGCCAGGTATGGGCGGGAGTTAAGAAGCAGTTCTTC.